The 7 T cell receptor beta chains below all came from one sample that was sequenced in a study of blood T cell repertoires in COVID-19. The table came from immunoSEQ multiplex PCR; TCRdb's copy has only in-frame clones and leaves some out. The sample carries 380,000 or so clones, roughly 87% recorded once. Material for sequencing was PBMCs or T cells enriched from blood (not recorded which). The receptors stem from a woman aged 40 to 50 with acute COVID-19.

This CDR3 is CASSLGVSNQPQHF. CDR3 DNA sequence: TGTGCCAGCAGCTTGGGCGTTAGCAATCAGCCCCAGCATTTT. The genes are TRBV13 and TRBJ1-5, with unresolved D. The germline V gene encodes CDR1 PRHDT and CDR2 FYEKMQ (reference sequence). The CDR3 sequence is 14 residues long. Trimming shortened V by 3 bases and J by 0 bases, and 6 bases separated the two germline ends.

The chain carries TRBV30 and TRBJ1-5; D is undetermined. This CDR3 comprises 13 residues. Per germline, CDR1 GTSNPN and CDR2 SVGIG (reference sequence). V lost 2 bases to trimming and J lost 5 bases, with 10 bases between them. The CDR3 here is CAWSKWRDQPQHF. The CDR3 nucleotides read TGTGCCTGGAGTAAGTGGAGGGATCAGCCCCAGCATTTT.

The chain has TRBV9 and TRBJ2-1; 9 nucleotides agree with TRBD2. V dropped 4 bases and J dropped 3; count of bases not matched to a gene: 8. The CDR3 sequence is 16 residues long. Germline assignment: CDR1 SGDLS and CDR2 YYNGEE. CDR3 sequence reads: CASSFRLADNYNEQFF. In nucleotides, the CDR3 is TGTGCCAGCAGCTTTAGACTAGCGGATAACTACAATGAGCAGTTCTTC.

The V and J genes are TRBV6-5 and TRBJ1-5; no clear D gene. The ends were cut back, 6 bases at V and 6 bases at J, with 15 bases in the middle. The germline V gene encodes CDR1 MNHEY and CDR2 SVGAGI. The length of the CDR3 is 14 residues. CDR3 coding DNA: TGTGCCAGCAGCCTTGACACTGAGGGTCAGCCCCAGCATTTT. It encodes CASSLDTEGQPQHF.

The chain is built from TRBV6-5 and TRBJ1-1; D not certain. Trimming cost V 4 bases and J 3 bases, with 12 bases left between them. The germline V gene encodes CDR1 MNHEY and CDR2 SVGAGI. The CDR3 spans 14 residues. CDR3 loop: CASSFPRGDTEAFF. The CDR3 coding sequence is TGTGCCAGCAGTTTCCCGCGCGGGGACACTGAAGCTTTCTTT.

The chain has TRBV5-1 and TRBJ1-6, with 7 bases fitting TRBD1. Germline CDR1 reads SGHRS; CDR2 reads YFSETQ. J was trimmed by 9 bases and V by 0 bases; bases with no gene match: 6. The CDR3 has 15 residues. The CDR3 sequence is CASSLGAGGSSPLHF. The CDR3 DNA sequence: TGCGCCAGCAGCTTGGGAGCAGGGGGTAGTTCACCCCTCCACTTT.

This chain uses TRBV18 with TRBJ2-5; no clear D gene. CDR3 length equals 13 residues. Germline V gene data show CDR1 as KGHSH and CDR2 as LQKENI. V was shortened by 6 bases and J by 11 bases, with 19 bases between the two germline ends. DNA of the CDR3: TGTGCCAGCTCTCCAGGTGGGCCCCCGGCGCAGTACTTC. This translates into CASSPGGPPAQYF.